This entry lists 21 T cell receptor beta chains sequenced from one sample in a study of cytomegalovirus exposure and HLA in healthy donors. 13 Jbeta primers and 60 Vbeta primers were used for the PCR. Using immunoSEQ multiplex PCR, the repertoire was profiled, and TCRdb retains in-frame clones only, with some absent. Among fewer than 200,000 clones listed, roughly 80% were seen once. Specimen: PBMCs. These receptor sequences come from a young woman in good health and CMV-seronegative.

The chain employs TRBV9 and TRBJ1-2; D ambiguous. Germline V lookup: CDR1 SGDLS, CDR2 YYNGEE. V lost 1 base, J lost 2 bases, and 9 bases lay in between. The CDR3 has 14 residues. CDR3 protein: CASSVMAGNYGYTF. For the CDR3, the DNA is TGTGCCAGCAGCGTAATGGCAGGAAACTATGGCTACACCTTC.

CDR3 amino acids: CAWTLPSVTSYNEQFF. The CDR3 region has the DNA TGTGCCTGGACCCTACCTAGCGTAACCTCCTACAATGAGCAGTTCTTC. The V and J genes are TRBV30 and TRBJ2-1; the D gene is possibly TRBD2 (6 bases). The CDR3 runs 16 residues. Between the trimmed V and J ends, which lost 4 bases and 0 bases, there was a span of 16 bases. Germline CDR1 is GTSNPN and CDR2 is SVGIG (reference sequence).

The CDR3 region has the DNA TGTGCCAGCAGCCGCCTCCCTGGTACAGATCGGTATCAGCCCCAGCATTTT. Encoded protein: CASSRLPGTDRYQPQHF. J is TRBJ1-5 and V is TRBV14; D is uncertain. CDR1 is SGHDN and CDR2 is FVKESK in the germline V gene. This CDR3 region has 17 residues. The ends were cut back, 4 bases at V and 5 bases at J, with 21 bases in the middle.

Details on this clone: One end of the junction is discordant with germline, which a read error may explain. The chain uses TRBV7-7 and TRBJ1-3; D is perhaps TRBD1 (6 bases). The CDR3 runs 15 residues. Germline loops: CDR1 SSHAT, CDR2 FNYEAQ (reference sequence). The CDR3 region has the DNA TGTGCTAGCAGCTTAGCGTTGGGGGCCGGAAACACCATATATTTT. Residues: CASSLALGAGNTIYF.

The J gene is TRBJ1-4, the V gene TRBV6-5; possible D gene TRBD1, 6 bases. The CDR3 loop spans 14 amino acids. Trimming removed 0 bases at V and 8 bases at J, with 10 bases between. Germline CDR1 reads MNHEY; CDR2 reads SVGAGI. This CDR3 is CASSYSGGHEKLFF. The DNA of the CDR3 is TGTGCCAGCAGTTACTCGGGGGGGCACGAAAAACTGTTTTTT.

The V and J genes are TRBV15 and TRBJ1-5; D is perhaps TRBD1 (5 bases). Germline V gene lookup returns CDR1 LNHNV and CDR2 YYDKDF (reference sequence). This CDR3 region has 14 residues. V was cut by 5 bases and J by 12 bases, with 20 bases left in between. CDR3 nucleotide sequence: TGTGCCACCAGCGCGTCACAACACCGGGACTACCAGCATTTT. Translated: CATSASQHRDYQHF.

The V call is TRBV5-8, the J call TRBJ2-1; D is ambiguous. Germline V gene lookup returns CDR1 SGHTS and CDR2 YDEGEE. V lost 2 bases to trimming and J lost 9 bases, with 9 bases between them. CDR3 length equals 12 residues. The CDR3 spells CASSFDQVEQFF. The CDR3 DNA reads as TGTGCCAGCAGCTTCGATCAGGTTGAGCAGTTCTTC.

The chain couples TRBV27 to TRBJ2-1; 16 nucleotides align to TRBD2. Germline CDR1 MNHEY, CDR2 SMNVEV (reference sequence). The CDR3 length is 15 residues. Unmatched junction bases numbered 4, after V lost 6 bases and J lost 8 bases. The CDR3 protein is CASRGLAGGGDEQFF. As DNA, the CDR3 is TGTGCCAGCAGGGGACTAGCGGGAGGGGGCGATGAGCAGTTCTTC.

The CDR3 reads CASSQDQGDQPQHF. As DNA, the CDR3 is TGCGCCAGCAGCCAAGATCAGGGGGATCAGCCCCAGCATTTT. The J gene is TRBJ1-5, the V gene TRBV4-1, with 7 bases that match TRBD1. Trimming at V came to 0 bases and at J to 5 bases, leaving 1 base not matched to a gene. Germline CDR1 and CDR2: MGHRA and YSYEKL. The CDR3 extends over 14 amino acids.

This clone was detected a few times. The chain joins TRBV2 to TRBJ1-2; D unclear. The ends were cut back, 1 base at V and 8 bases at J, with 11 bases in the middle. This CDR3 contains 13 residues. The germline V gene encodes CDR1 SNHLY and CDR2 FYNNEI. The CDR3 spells CASSEVGGRGYTF. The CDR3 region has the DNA TGTGCCAGCAGTGAAGTGGGCGGGAGGGGCTACACCTTC.

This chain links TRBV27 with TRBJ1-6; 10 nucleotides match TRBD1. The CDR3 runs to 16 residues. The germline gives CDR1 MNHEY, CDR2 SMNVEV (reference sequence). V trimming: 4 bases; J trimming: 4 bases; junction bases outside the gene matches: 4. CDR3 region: CASSSWTGGYNSPLHF. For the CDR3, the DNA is TGTGCCAGCAGTTCCTGGACAGGGGGATATAATTCACCCCTCCACTTT.

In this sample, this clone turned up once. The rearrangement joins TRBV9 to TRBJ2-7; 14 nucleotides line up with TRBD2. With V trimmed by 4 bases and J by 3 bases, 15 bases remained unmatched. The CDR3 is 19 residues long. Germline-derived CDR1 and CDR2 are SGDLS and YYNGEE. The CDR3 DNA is TGTGCCAGCAGCTCCGACCCCGGGACTAGCGGGAGTTTAGGCTACGAGCAGTACGTC. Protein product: CASSSDPGTSGSLGYEQYV.

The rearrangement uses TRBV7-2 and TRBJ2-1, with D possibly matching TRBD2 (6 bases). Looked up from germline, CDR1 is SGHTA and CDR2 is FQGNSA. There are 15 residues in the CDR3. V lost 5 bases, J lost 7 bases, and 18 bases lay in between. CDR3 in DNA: TGTGCCAGCAGCCTAACCGGGAGTTACGGTAATGAGCAGTTCTTC. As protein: CASSLTGSYGNEQFF.

The CDR3 is CASSKGGTGYGGYTF. The CDR3 region has the DNA TGTGCCAGCAGCAAAGGGGGGACAGGATACGGGGGCTACACCTTC. This rearrangement joins TRBV9 to TRBJ1-2, with 8 bases lining up with TRBD1. J was trimmed by 8 bases and V by 4 bases; bases with no gene match: 13. The CDR3 covers 15 residues. CDR1 is SGDLS, CDR2 YYNGEE, per germline.

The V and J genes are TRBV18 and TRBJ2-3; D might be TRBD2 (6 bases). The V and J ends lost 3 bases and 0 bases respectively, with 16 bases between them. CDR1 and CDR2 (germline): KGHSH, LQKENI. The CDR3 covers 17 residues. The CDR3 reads CASSPLLPGESTDTQYF. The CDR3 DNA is TGTGCCAGCTCACCTCTTTTACCGGGAGAGAGCACAGATACGCAGTATTTT.

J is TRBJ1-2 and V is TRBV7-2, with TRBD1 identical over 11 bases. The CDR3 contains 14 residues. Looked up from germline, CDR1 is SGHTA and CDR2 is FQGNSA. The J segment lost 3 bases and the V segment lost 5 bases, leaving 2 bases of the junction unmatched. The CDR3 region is CASSGDRGDYGYTF. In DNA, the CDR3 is TGTGCCAGCAGCGGGGACAGGGGGGACTATGGCTACACCTTC.

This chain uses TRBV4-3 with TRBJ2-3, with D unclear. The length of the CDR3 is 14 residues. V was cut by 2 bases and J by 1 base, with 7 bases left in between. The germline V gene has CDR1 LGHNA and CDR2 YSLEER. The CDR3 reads CASSQNAGTDTQYF. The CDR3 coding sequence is TGCGCCAGCAGCCAAAATGCGGGCACAGATACGCAGTATTTT.

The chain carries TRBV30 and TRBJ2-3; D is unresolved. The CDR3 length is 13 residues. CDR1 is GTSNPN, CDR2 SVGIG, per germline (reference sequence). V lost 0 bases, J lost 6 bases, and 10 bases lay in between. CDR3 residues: CAWSVAKWDTQYF. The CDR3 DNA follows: TGTGCCTGGAGTGTGGCAAAATGGGATACGCAGTATTTT.

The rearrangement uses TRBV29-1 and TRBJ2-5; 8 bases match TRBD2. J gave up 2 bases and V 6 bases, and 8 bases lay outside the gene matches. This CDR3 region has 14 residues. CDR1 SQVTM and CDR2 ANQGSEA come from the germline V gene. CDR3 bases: TGCAGCGTGGCATCACTAGCGGCTCAAGAGACCCAGTACTTC. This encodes CSVASLAAQETQYF.

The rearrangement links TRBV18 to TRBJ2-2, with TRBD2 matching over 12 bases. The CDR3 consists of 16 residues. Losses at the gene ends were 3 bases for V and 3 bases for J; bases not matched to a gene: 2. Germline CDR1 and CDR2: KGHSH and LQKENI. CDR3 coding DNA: TGTGCCAGCTCACCTAGACTAGCGGGAGACACCGGGGAGCTGTTTTTT. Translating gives CASSPRLAGDTGELFF.

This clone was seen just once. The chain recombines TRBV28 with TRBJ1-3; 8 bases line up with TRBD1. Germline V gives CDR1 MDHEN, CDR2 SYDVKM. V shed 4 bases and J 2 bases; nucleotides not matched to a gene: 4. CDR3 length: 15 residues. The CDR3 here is CASSYGQGPGNTIYF. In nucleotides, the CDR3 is TGTGCCAGCAGTTATGGACAGGGCCCTGGAAACACCATATATTTT.